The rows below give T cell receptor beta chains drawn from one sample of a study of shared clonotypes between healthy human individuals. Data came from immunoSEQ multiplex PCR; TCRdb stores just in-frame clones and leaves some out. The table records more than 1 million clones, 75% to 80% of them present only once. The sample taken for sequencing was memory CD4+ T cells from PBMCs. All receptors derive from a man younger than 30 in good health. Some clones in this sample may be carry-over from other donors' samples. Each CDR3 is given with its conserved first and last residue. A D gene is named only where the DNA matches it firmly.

cdr3_aa: CASRNGRYEQYF
j_call: TRBJ2-7
v_call: TRBV28
d_call: NA
cdr3_length: 12

cdr3_aa: CASSLLVAPQAAGEQYF
j_call: TRBJ2-7
v_call: TRBV7-3
d_call: NA
cdr3_length: 17

cdr3_aa: CASSFLRTSGKYNEQFF
j_call: TRBJ2-1
v_call: TRBV27
d_call: TRBD2
cdr3_length: 17

cdr3_aa: CASSPTGTGAYEQYF
j_call: TRBJ2-7
v_call: TRBV5-6
d_call: TRBD1
cdr3_length: 15

cdr3_aa: CASSLGGMNTEAFF
j_call: TRBJ1-1
v_call: TRBV2
d_call: NA
cdr3_length: 14

cdr3_aa: CASSNSGRARTGELFF
j_call: TRBJ2-2
v_call: TRBV5-1
d_call: TRBD2
cdr3_length: 16

cdr3_aa: CASSPRQGDTQYF
j_call: TRBJ2-3
v_call: TRBV11-3
d_call: TRBD1
cdr3_length: 13

cdr3_aa: CASSSGDYTLRGTGELFF
j_call: TRBJ2-2
v_call: TRBV27
d_call: TRBD2
cdr3_length: 18

cdr3_aa: CSVEGSNGAFF
j_call: TRBJ1-1
v_call: TRBV29-1
d_call: NA
cdr3_length: 11

cdr3_aa: CASTSWGTEAFF
j_call: TRBJ1-1
v_call: TRBV27
d_call: NA
cdr3_length: 12

cdr3_aa: CASSLSQSGGSQFF
j_call: TRBJ2-1
v_call: TRBV6-5
d_call: TRBD1
cdr3_length: 14

cdr3_aa: CASSLNGDYSTDTQYF
j_call: TRBJ2-3
v_call: TRBV7-3
d_call: TRBD2
cdr3_length: 16

cdr3_aa: CASSPPAGLQFF
j_call: TRBJ2-1
v_call: TRBV7-8
d_call: NA
cdr3_length: 12

cdr3_aa: CASSPERRENEKLFF
j_call: TRBJ1-4
v_call: TRBV5-1
d_call: NA
cdr3_length: 15